These 5 T cell receptor beta chains came from one sample sequenced in a study of preoperative IRX-2 immunotherapy in early breast cancer. Sequencing was performed with immunoSEQ multiplex PCR; in TCRdb, only in-frame clones are kept and a portion is missing. Among roughly 93,000 clones listed, about nine tenths were seen once. Treatment noted: preoperative locoregional IRX-2 cytokine immunotherapy. This material consisted of tumor tissue, taken after IRX-2 immunotherapy. Every receptor here comes from a human donor with breast cancer.

J is TRBJ2-1 and V is TRBV5-1; no reliable D call. The V gene's germline CDR1 is SGHRS and CDR2 YFSETQ. Deletions cut 0 bases from V and 4 bases from J, with 14 bases between. CDR3 length: 16 amino acids. CDR3 in DNA: TGCGCCAGCAGCTTGGTTGGGGTAACATCTTACAATGAGCAGTTCTTC. The encoded protein is CASSLVGVTSYNEQFF. Combining the CDR3 with reference TRBV5-1 and TRBJ2-1 gives the whole variable domain KAGVTQTPRYLIKTRGQQVTLSCSPISGHRSVSWYQQTPGQGLQFLFEYFSETQRNKGNFPGRFSGRQFSNSRSEMNVSTLELGDSALYLCASSLVGVTSYNEQFFGPGTRLTVL.

This clone was counted a single time. The gene calls are TRBV7-7 and TRBJ1-5, with D perhaps TRBD1 (5 bases). V lost 2 bases to trimming and J lost 2 bases, with 10 bases between them. From germline, CDR1 is SSHAT and CDR2 FNYEAQ (reference sequence). The CDR3 extends over 15 amino acids. CDR3 nucleotides: TGTGCCAGCAGCTTACAGGGCTTGGGCAATCAGCCCCAGCATTTT. It encodes CASSLQGLGNQPQHF.

This rearrangement joins TRBV19 to TRBJ1-5, with D unclear. Germline V gene sequence: CDR1 LNHDA, CDR2 SQIVND (reference sequence). The CDR3 spans 14 residues. Trimming stripped 4 bases from V and 1 base from J, with 8 bases between. The CDR3 reads CASSTGRSNQPQHF. The CDR3 DNA follows: TGTGCCAGTAGTACGGGCAGGAGCAATCAGCCCCAGCATTTT.

The genes are TRBV28 and TRBJ2-7; D possibly matches TRBD1 or TRBD2 (5 bases each). V was pared by 6 bases and J by 7 bases, with 16 bases between. Germline V lookup: CDR1 MDHEN, CDR2 SYDVKM. This CDR3 has 13 amino acids. The CDR3 bases are TGTGCCAGCAGCAGGGTTGCGTCGGGGGAGCAGTACTTC. Translated, it gives CASSRVASGEQYF.

The genes are TRBV30 and TRBJ1-5; tentative D call: TRBD1 (5 bases). Looked up from germline, CDR1 is GTSNPN and CDR2 is SVGIG (reference sequence). The germline V and J ends were trimmed by 4 bases and 1 base, with 11 bases remaining between them. The CDR3 length is 14 residues. CDR3 sequence: CAWTQGPSNQPQHF. The CDR3 DNA is TGTGCCTGGACGCAGGGACCGAGCAATCAGCCCCAGCATTTT.